This T cell receptor beta chain was documented in a study of T cells expressing NK-cell markers. No DNA is given; TCRdb re-called the 5' RACE reads and lists each CDR3 protein once. The sample's table shows some 340,000 distinct CDR3 sequences. Sequencing was carried out using blood T cells: a sorted CD56 or NKG2C T cell subset, CD4+ or CD8+ T cells, or bulk PBMC T cells (not recorded which). The receptor comes from a man aged 18 to 69 in good health.

CDR3 sequence: CASSSSTSGNEQFF. The rearrangement uses TRBV7-2 and TRBJ2-1; TCRdb reports TRBD2, a call that lacks DNA to check it against. The CDR3 consists of 14 residues. The germline CDR1 and CDR2 sequences are SGHTA and FQGNSA.